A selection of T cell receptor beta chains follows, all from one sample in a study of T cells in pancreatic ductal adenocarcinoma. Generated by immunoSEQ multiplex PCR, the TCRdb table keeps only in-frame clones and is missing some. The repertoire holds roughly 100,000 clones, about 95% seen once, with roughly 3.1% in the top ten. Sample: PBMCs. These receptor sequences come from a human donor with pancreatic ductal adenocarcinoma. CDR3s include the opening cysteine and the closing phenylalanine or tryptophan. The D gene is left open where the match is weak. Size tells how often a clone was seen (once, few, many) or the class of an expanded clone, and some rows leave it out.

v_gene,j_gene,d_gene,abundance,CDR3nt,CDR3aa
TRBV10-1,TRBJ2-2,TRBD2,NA,TGCGCCAGCAGTGATGGGACTAAAGACACCGGGGAGCTGTTTTTT,CASSDGTKDTGELFF
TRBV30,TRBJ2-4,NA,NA,TGTGCCTGGACCTCCGGGGGAAACATTCAGTACTTC,CAWTSGGNIQYF
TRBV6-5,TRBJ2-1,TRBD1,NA,TGTGCCAGCAGTCAACAGGGGACCAATGAGCAGTTCTTC,CASSQQGTNEQFF
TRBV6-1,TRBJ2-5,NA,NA,TGTGCCAGCAGCTCCCCAAGCCCAGAGACCCAGTACTTC,CASSSPSPETQYF
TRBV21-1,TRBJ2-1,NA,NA,TGTGCCAGCAGCTTCCTCGGGGGGACTAGCGGGAGGCAGGGTGAGCAGTTCTTC,CASSFLGGTSGRQGEQFF
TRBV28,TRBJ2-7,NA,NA,TGTGCCAGCACCCCGGCGGGCGGAGCGTCCTACGAGCAGTACTTC,CASTPAGGASYEQYF
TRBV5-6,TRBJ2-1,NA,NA,TGTGCCAGCAGCTTGGTCACCGGTGAGCAGTTCTTC,CASSLVTGEQFF
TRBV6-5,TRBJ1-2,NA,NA,TGTGCCAGCAGTTCTCCGGGGGGTGGGAACTATGGCTACACCTTC,CASSSPGGGNYGYTF
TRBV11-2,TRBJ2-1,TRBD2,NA,TGTGCCAGCAGCCCCCGGACTAGCGGTTACAATGAGCAGTTCTTC,CASSPRTSGYNEQFF
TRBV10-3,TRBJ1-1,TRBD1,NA,TGTGCCATCAGAGGGGGCGGGAACACTGAAGCTTTCTTT,CAIRGGGNTEAFF
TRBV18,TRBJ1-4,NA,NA,TGTGCCAGTGCCCCTGGGGGCTCGAGTGAAAAACTGTTTTTT,CASAPGGSSEKLFF
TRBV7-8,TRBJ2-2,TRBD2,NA,TGTGCCAGCAGCCGCGGGAGGCTCCACAGCGACACCGGGGAGCTGTTTTTT,CASSRGRLHSDTGELFF
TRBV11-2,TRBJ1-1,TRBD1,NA,TGTGCCAGCAGCACACTCCGACAGGGGTGGCTCACTGAAGCTTTCTTT,CASSTLRQGWLTEAFF
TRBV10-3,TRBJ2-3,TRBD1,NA,TGTGCCATCAGTGCGTTATTGACAGGGGGGGCAGATACGCAGTATTTT,CAISALLTGGADTQYF
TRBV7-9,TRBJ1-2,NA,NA,TGTGCCAGCAGCTTTGGATCTGCCAGGGACTATGGCTACACCTTC,CASSFGSARDYGYTF
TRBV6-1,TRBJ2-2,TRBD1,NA,TGTGCCAGCAAAACAGGGGGGACCGGGGAGCTGTTTTTT,CASKTGGTGELFF
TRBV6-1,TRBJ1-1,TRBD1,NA,TGTGCCAGCAAACTTGCGGGCAGGGGGACTGAAGCTTTCTTT,CASKLAGRGTEAFF
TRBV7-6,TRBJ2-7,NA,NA,TGTGCCAGCAGCTTTTCACTAGGTTCCTACGAGCAGTACTTC,CASSFSLGSYEQYF
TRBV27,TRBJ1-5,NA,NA,TGTGCCAGCATGCTACAGGGTGGCAATCAGCCCCAGCATTTT,CASMLQGGNQPQHF
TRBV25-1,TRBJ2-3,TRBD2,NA,TGTGCCAGCAGTGAATTTTTTAGCGGGAGCCTCACAGATACGCAGTATTTT,CASSEFFSGSLTDTQYF
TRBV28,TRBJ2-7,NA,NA,TGTGCCAGCAGTTGGGGTGCGGGCTACGAGCAGTACTTC,CASSWGAGYEQYF
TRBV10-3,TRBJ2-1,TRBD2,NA,TGTGCCATCAGTGAGAGGACTAGCGGGTTATCCTACAATGAGCAGTTCTTC,CAISERTSGLSYNEQFF
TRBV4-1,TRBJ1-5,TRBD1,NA,TGCGCCAGCAGCCGAGGGGCCGGGACAGGGGGGCAGCCCCAGCATTTT,CASSRGAGTGGQPQHF
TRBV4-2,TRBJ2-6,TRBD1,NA,TGTGCCAGCAGCCAAGAATGGAACAGGGGGGCTTCTGGGGCCAACGTCCTGACTTTC,CASSQEWNRGASGANVLTF
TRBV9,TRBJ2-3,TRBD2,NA,TGTGCCAGCCCCCTAGCGGGACTCTTTACAGATACGCAGTATTTT,CASPLAGLFTDTQYF
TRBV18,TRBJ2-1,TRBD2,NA,TGTGCCAGCTCATCGCAGCTTGGGACTAGCGGGGACAATGAGCAGTTCTTC,CASSSQLGTSGDNEQFF
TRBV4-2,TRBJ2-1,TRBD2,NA,TGTGCCAGCAGCTATGAGGGAGGCGGGGGCTCCTACAATGAGCAGTTCTTC,CASSYEGGGGSYNEQFF
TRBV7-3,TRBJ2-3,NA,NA,TGTGCCAGCAGCTTAATGCAGGGAACAGATACGCAGTATTTT,CASSLMQGTDTQYF
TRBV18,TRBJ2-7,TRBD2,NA,TGTGCCAGCTCACCCCACCCCCTAGCGGGAGGCTTCTACGAGCAGTACTTC,CASSPHPLAGGFYEQYF
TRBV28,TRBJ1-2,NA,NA,TGTGCCAGCAGTCGAACTCCGATTCGAAAAAGTGACTATGGCTACACCTTC,CASSRTPIRKSDYGYTF
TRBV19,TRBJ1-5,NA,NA,TGTGCCAGTAGTCTGCTAGTGAGTAGCAATCAGCCCCAGCATTTT,CASSLLVSSNQPQHF
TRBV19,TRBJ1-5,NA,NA,TGTGCCAGTAGTATGTTGGGGCAGGGAAGCAATCAGCCCCAGCATTTT,CASSMLGQGSNQPQHF
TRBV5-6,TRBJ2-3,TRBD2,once,TGTGCCAGCAGCTTGGAGACTAGTTGGGGAGGGGCGGGCACAGATACGCAGTATTTT,CASSLETSWGGAGTDTQYF
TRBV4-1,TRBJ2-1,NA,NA,TGCGCCAGCAGCCAAGATGATATAGAGTTCTTC,CASSQDDIEFF
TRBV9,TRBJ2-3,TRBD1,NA,TGTGCCAGCAGCGAGGGACAGGGTTCAGATACGCAGTATTTT,CASSEGQGSDTQYF
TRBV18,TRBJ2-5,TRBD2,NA,TGTGCCAGCTCACCTTGGACTAGCGGGAGGGAGACCCAGTACTTC,CASSPWTSGRETQYF
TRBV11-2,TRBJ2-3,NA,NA,TGTGCCAGCAGCTTGACTTCAACGAACACAGATACGCAGTATTTT,CASSLTSTNTDTQYF
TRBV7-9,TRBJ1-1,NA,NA,TGTGCCAGCACCAAGGGGTCGAACACTGAAGCTTTCTTT,CASTKGSNTEAFF
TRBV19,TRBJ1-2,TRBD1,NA,TGTGCCAGTAGTTCACAGGGGGCGCAGGGCTACACCTTC,CASSSQGAQGYTF
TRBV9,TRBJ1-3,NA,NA,TGTGCCAGCAGCAGGGCGGGGGCAGTCGGAAACACCATATATTTT,CASSRAGAVGNTIYF
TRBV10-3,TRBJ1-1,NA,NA,TGTGCCATCAGTGCTGACAGGAGGAACACTGAAGCTTTCTTT,CAISADRRNTEAFF
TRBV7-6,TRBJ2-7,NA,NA,TGTGCCAGCAGCTTAGGCCGGGGGTTGTACGAGCAGTACTTC,CASSLGRGLYEQYF
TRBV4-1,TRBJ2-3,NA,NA,TGCGCCAGCAGCCCCCTATTTTTTCGGGAGATGACAGATACGCAGTATTTT,CASSPLFFREMTDTQYF
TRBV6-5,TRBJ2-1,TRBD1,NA,TGTGCCCCAACCTGGGACAGAACTTTATACCAGTTCTTC,CAPTWDRTLYQFF
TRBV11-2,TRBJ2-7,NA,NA,TGTGCCAGCAGCTCGCTAGCTTCCGGCTCCTACGAGCAGTACTTC,CASSSLASGSYEQYF
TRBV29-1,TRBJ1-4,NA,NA,TGCAGCGCTCAGCGGGCAGAAAAACTGTTTTTT,CSAQRAEKLFF